What follows is one T cell receptor (beta chain) and its context. A read error is possible here, since a much larger clone lies one base away. The CDR3 end shows no conserved phenylalanine or tryptophan, and so a read error is likely. No DNA is shown, since the ends of the CDR3 on it are uncertain; the CDR3 is the one TCRdb lists. These data originate in a study of chronic HIV infection and antiretroviral therapy. TCRdb redid the calling of the 5' RACE reads with MiXCR, one entry per CDR3 protein. The data contain 39,000 or so distinct CDR3 sequences, about 8.9% of them seen just once; the ten biggest clones take up around 3%. CDR1 is MNHNY and CDR2 is SVGAGI in the germline V gene (reference sequence). With termini counted, the CDR3 has 14 amino acids.

Sequencing was done on a sample of peripheral blood. This clonotype was sampled from an adult who had HIV and had not received antiretroviral therapy, or was an uninfected healthy control (not recorded which). The genes are TRBV6-6 and TRBJ2-7; the table gives TRBD2 as D, unverified against the DNA. The CDR3 sequence: CASSYSGSSGRMNL.